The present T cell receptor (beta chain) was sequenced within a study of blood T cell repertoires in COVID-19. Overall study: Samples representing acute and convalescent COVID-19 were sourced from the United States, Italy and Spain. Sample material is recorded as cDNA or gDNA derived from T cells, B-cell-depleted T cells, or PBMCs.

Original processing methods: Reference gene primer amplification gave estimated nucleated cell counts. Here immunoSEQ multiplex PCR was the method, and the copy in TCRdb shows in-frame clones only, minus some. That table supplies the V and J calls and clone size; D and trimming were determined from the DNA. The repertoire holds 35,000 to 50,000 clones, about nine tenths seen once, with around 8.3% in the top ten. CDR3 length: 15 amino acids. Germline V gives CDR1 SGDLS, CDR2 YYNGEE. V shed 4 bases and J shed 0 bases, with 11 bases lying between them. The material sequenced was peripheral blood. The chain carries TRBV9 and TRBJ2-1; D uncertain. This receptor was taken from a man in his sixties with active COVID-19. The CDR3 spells CASSSSPLSYNEQFF. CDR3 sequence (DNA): TGTGCCAGCAGCTCAAGCCCCCTCTCCTACAATGAGCAGTTCTTC.